This is a list of T cell receptor beta chains from one sample in a study of early T cells in non-severe SARS-CoV-2 infection. TCRdb fed the 5' RACE reads into MiXCR, producing one record per CDR3 protein. The table has 81,000 or so distinct CDR3 sequences, approximately 12% seen once; the top ten hold roughly 3.2%. Sequenced material: whole blood. The source is an adult who was a healthcare worker with PCR-confirmed SARS-CoV-2 infection or an uninfected control (not recorded which). Each CDR3 is given with its conserved first and last residue. Fields, in order: J gene, clone size, V gene, CDR3 length, D gene, CDR3 protein, CDR3 DNA. A D gene is named only where the DNA matches it firmly. Only part of the rows carry a size: once, few, many, or a class if the clone is expanded.

J: TRBJ1-5; size: many; V: TRBV4-1; length: 15; D: .; CDR3: CASSLGQRSNQPQHF; DNA: TGCGCCAGCAGCCTAGGACAGAGAAGCAATCAGCCCCAGCATTTT
J: TRBJ2-1; size: .; V: TRBV12-3/TRBV12-4; length: 12; D: .; CDR3: CASSSLQDEQFF; DNA: TGTGCCAGCAGTTCCCTGCAAGACGAGCAGTTCTTC
J: TRBJ2-3; size: few; V: TRBV5-1; length: 15; D: .; CDR3: CASSFTSASTDTQYF; DNA: TGCGCCAGCAGCTTCACGTCGGCCAGCACAGATACGCAGTATTTT
J: TRBJ1-5; size: many; V: TRBV24-1; length: 12; D: TRBD1; CDR3: CATTGGGQPQHF; DNA: TGTGCCACCACAGGGGGCGGACAGCCCCAGCATTTT
J: TRBJ2-7; size: .; V: TRBV27; length: 16; D: TRBD2; CDR3: CASSRLAGGVAYEQYF; DNA: TGTGCCAGCAGTCGACTAGCGGGAGGCGTAGCCTACGAGCAGTACTTC
J: TRBJ2-7; size: .; V: TRBV29-1; length: 13; D: .; CDR3: CSVRLVVTYEQYF; DNA: TGCAGCGTGCGACTAGTCGTCACCTACGAGCAGTACTTC
J: TRBJ1-4; size: .; V: TRBV5-1; length: 15; D: .; CDR3: CASSGEGKTNEKLFF; DNA: TGCGCCAGCAGCGGCGAAGGGAAGACTAATGAAAAACTGTTTTTT
J: TRBJ2-1; size: .; V: TRBV9; length: 16; D: .; CDR3: CASSGIGGSSYNEQFF; DNA: TGTGCCAGCAGCGGGATTGGTGGTAGCTCCTACAATGAGCAGTTCTTC
J: TRBJ2-2; size: .; V: TRBV7-3; length: 18; D: TRBD2; CDR3: CASSLTMLSGRSTGELFF; DNA: TGTGCCAGCAGCTTAACGATGCTAAGCGGGAGATCCACCGGGGAGCTGTTTTTT
J: TRBJ2-1; size: .; V: TRBV10-3; length: 15; D: .; CDR3: CAISESLAAALGVVF; DNA: TGTGCCATCAGTGAGTCCCTTGCGGCGGCCTTAGGTGTAGTCTTC
J: TRBJ1-1; size: few; V: TRBV20-1; length: 15; D: .; CDR3: CSATSPGHGNTEAFF; DNA: TGCAGTGCGACCTCCCCGGGGCACGGAAACACTGAAGCTTTCTTT
J: TRBJ2-5; size: few; V: TRBV20-1; length: 14; D: .; CDR3: CSARDRQLQETQYF; DNA: TGCAGTGCTAGAGATAGGCAACTTCAAGAGACCCAGTACTTC
J: TRBJ1-5; size: many; V: TRBV24-1; length: 16; D: .; CDR3: CATSPGTQGSNQPQHF; DNA: TGTGCCACCAGTCCTGGGACACAGGGTAGCAATCAGCCCCAGCATTTT
J: TRBJ1-6; size: few; V: TRBV20-1; length: 14; D: .; CDR3: CSASGSSYNSPLHF; DNA: TGCAGTGCTAGTGGGAGCTCCTATAATTCACCCCTCCACTTT
J: TRBJ2-3; size: .; V: TRBV10-3; length: 14; D: .; CDR3: CAISERERIDTQYF; DNA: TGTGCCATCAGTGAGCGGGAGAGAATAGATACGCAGTATTTT
J: TRBJ2-7; size: many; V: TRBV6-5; length: 15; D: .; CDR3: CASSGPGTGTYEQYF; DNA: TGTGCCAGCAGTGGGCCGGGTACAGGAACCTACGAGCAGTACTTC
J: TRBJ2-7; size: few; V: TRBV10-3; length: 13; D: .; CDR3: CAISRDPAYEQYF; DNA: TGTGCCATCAGCCGGGACCCCGCCTACGAGCAGTACTTC
J: TRBJ2-2; size: few; V: TRBV4-2; length: 19; D: TRBD2; CDR3: CASSQAGTSIPTSTGELFF; DNA: TGTGCCAGCAGCCAAGCTGGGACTAGCATCCCGACAAGCACCGGGGAGCTGTTTTTT
J: TRBJ2-3; size: .; V: TRBV2; length: 14; D: .; CDR3: CASSAKRVADTQYF; DNA: TGTGCCAGCAGTGCCAAGCGTGTTGCAGATACGCAGTATTTT
J: TRBJ2-7; size: many; V: TRBV5-1; length: 14; D: .; CDR3: CASSSGAAHYEQYF; DNA: TGCGCCAGCAGCTCCGGGGCAGCGCACTACGAGCAGTACTTC
J: TRBJ2-7; size: many; V: TRBV3-1; length: 15; D: .; CDR3: CASSQEGRRIREQYF; DNA: TGTGCCAGCAGCCAAGAGGGACGGAGGATTCGGGAGCAGTACTTC
J: TRBJ2-1; size: .; V: TRBV30; length: 14; D: .; CDR3: CAWTTEGSYNEQFF; DNA: TGTGCCTGGACCACAGAGGGATCCTACAATGAGCAGTTCTTC
J: TRBJ2-6; size: .; V: TRBV6-5; length: 20; D: TRBD1; CDR3: CASSYSVPGQGPTGANVLTF; DNA: TGTGCCAGCAGTTACTCGGTACCGGGACAGGGACCTACTGGGGCCAACGTCCTGACTTTC
J: TRBJ2-2; size: few; V: TRBV7-2; length: 18; D: TRBD2; CDR3: CASSAQIGLAGEPGELFF; DNA: TGTGCCAGCAGCGCGCAGATCGGACTAGCGGGGGAACCCGGGGAGCTGTTTTTT